This is a list of T cell receptor beta chains from one sample in a study of cytomegalovirus exposure and HLA in healthy donors. Here immunoSEQ multiplex PCR was the method, and the copy in TCRdb shows in-frame clones only, minus some. The sample holds some 210,000 clones, 83% seen once. Sequencing was done on a sample of PBMCs. These receptors all stem from a woman between 18 and 29 years old in good health and CMV-seronegative. CDR3s include the opening cysteine and the closing phenylalanine or tryptophan. D genes are given only for firm matches.

V gene	D gene	J gene	CDR3 DNA	CDR3 protein
TRBV7-2	NA	TRBJ2-3	TGTGCCAGCAGCTTATCAGGACCAGATACGCAGTATTTT	CASSLSGPDTQYF
TRBV7-2	NA	TRBJ1-1	TGTGCCAGCAGCATTTCCGCGGGACAAAACACTGAAGCTTTCTTT	CASSISAGQNTEAFF
TRBV30	NA	TRBJ2-1	TGTGCCTGGAGTGTACTGGACAGCGGGGTTGTCAATGAGCAGTTCTTC	CAWSVLDSGVVNEQFF
TRBV5-1	TRBD2	TRBJ2-3	TGCGCCAGCAGCTTGGGGGTAGCGGGAGTCACAGATACGCAGTATTTT	CASSLGVAGVTDTQYF
TRBV7-3	TRBD2	TRBJ2-3	TGTGCCAGCAGCCCCGGATTTGCGGCCCTAGCGGTAGGGCCCACAGATACGCAGTATTTT	CASSPGFAALAVGPTDTQYF
TRBV7-9	NA	TRBJ2-2	TGTGCCAGCACAGGGCAGCGATCTCCCGGGGAGCTGTTTTTT	CASTGQRSPGELFF
TRBV7-9	TRBD2	TRBJ2-1	TGTGCCAGCAGCTTAGGGCGGGGGAGGACCTACAATGAGCAGTTCTTC	CASSLGRGRTYNEQFF
TRBV30	TRBD2	TRBJ2-7	TGTGCCTGGAGTCCGAAGACTAGCGTAATTTACGAGCAGTACTTC	CAWSPKTSVIYEQYF
TRBV5-1	NA	TRBJ1-2	TGCGCCAGCAGCTTGGGGAGGGGAAGGAACTATGGCTACACCTTC	CASSLGRGRNYGYTF
TRBV5-5	NA	TRBJ2-1	TGTGCCAGCAGCATCGACGCGGGTGGTGAGCAGTTCTTC	CASSIDAGGEQFF
TRBV9	NA	TRBJ2-3	TGTGCCAGCAGCTACGGGTGGGGGGAGATCGCAGATACGCAGTATTTT	CASSYGWGEIADTQYF
TRBV15	NA	TRBJ1-1	TGTGCCACCAGCAGAGTCGAGACTGAAGCTTTCTTT	CATSRVETEAFF
TRBV11-3	NA	TRBJ2-5	TGTGCCAGCAGCCCCGGAAGAACAAGTATCGGGCCGAAAGAGACCCAGTACTTC	CASSPGRTSIGPKETQYF
TRBV6-5	TRBD2	TRBJ2-1	TGTGCCAGCAGGCTGACTAGCGGGCCATACAATGAGCAGTTCTTC	CASRLTSGPYNEQFF